Shown below are 10 T cell receptor beta chains from a single sample sequenced in a study of blood T cell repertoires in COVID-19. The assay was immunoSEQ multiplex PCR, and TCRdb's table has in-frame clones only and misses some. In the table there are just over 150,000 clones, 88% of which are singletons. What was sequenced was PBMCs or T cells enriched from blood (not recorded which). Source of these receptors: a woman between 50 and 59 years old who had recovered from COVID-19.

The chain uses TRBV5-1 and TRBJ2-5, with TRBD2 matching over 8 bases. CDR1 SGHRS and CDR2 YFSETQ come from the germline V gene. J gave up 3 bases and V 4 bases, and 8 bases lay outside the gene matches. The CDR3 has 15 amino acids. The CDR3: CASSPPGRGEETQYF. The CDR3 DNA sequence: TGCGCCAGCAGCCCCCCCGGGCGGGGGGAAGAGACCCAGTACTTC. The whole variable domain, remainder taken from reference TRBV5-1 and TRBJ2-5, is KAGVTQTPRYLIKTRGQQVTLSCSPISGHRSVSWYQQTPGQGLQFLFEYFSETQRNKGNFPGRFSGRQFSNSRSEMNVSTLELGDSALYLCASSPPGRGEETQYFGPGTRLLVL.

The chain is built from TRBV19 and TRBJ1-5; perhaps TRBD1 as D (6 bases). Germline values: CDR1 LNHDA, CDR2 SQIVND (reference sequence). This CDR3 has 18 amino acids. Trimming removed 8 bases at V and 6 bases at J, with 29 bases between. The CDR3 DNA is TGTGCCAGTGCCATCCGGATTCAACCTACAGGGCTTAGTCAGCCCCAGCATTTT. Translated, it gives CASAIRIQPTGLSQPQHF.

This chain connects TRBV11-3 to TRBJ1-3; D is uncertain. Germline V gene lookup returns CDR1 SGHNT and CDR2 YENEEA. The ends were cut back, 1 base at V and 0 bases at J, with 4 bases in the middle. The CDR3 is 14 amino acids. The CDR3, as DNA: TGTGCCAGCAGCTTAGGGAGCTCTGGAAACACCATATATTTT. Protein product: CASSLGSSGNTIYF.

The J gene is TRBJ2-3, the V gene TRBV5-1, with TRBD2 matching over 15 bases. This CDR3 comprises 19 residues. Germline CDR1 is SGHRS and CDR2 is YFSETQ. The junction had 12 bases not matched to a gene; V was cut back by 4 bases and J by 3 bases. CDR3 sequence: CASSVQGLAGGLRTDTQYF. The CDR3 DNA reads as TGCGCCAGCAGCGTACAAGGACTAGCGGGGGGGCTTAGGACAGATACGCAGTATTTT.

The chain employs TRBV19 and TRBJ2-5; tentative D call: TRBD2 (5 bases). This CDR3 contains 15 residues. From germline, CDR1 is LNHDA and CDR2 SQIVND (reference sequence). V was clipped by 10 bases and J by 1 base, with 19 bases between them. This chain's CDR3 is CATSKGALRQETQYF. Here the CDR3 DNA reads TGTGCCACTTCCAAGGGAGCACTTCGCCAAGAGACCCAGTACTTC.

The V call is TRBV9, the J call TRBJ2-5; TRBD1 is a possible D gene (5 bases). Germline loops: CDR1 SGDLS, CDR2 YYNGEE. The CDR3 length is 15 residues. V lost 0 bases to trimming and J lost 4 bases, with 13 bases between them. The CDR3 sequence is CASSVGQSRGETQYF. In DNA form, the CDR3 reads TGTGCCAGCAGCGTAGGGCAGAGTAGGGGAGAGACCCAGTACTTC.

The rearrangement links TRBV28 to TRBJ2-7; D remains ambiguous. Trimming left V 6 bases short and J 7 bases short, with 13 bases between. From germline, CDR1 is MDHEN and CDR2 SYDVKM. This CDR3 spans 12 amino acids. CDR3 bases: TGTGCCAGCAGCCCCTCCCGGGTTGAGCAGTACTTC. This sequence encodes CASSPSRVEQYF.

The chain joins TRBV5-4 to TRBJ1-3; 10 positions match TRBD1. V lost 3 bases to trimming and J lost 5 bases; unmatched junction nucleotides: 11. The CDR3 has 17 amino acids. Germline V gives CDR1 SGHNT, CDR2 YYREEE (reference sequence). CDR3 region: CASSSRTGGLRRNTIYF. CDR3 in DNA: TGTGCCAGCAGCTCCAGGACAGGGGGTCTTAGGCGAAACACCATATATTTT. Based on the CDR3 plus reference TRBV5-4 and TRBJ1-3, the full variable domain is ETGVTQSPTHLIKTRGQQVTLRCSSQSGHNTVSWYQQALGQGPQFIFQYYREEENGRGNFPPRFSGLQFPNYSSELNVNALELDDSALYLCASSSRTGGLRRNTIYFGEGSWLTVV.

This clone came up once. This chain joins TRBV4-3 and TRBJ2-3; 9 positions agree with TRBD1. This CDR3 region has 14 residues. Germline loops: CDR1 LGHNA, CDR2 YSLEER. Trimming cost V 4 bases and J 5 bases; bases outside gene matches: 4. This CDR3 reads CASSRGQGQDTQYF. The CDR3 nucleotides read TGCGCCAGCAGCCGAGGACAGGGGCAAGATACGCAGTATTTT.

This clone was seen once. This chain connects TRBV6-5 to TRBJ2-5; 8 nucleotides agree with TRBD1. CDR3 length: 14 amino acids. CDR1 is MNHEY and CDR2 is SVGAGI in the germline V gene. V lost 2 bases, J lost 5 bases, and 4 bases stayed unmatched. CDR3 in DNA: TGTGCCAGCAGTTACACGACAGGGGTCGAGACCCAGTACTTC. This translates into CASSYTTGVETQYF.